The rows below give T cell receptor beta chains drawn from one sample of a study of a mutant IDH1 vaccine in newly diagnosed glioma. TCRdb's table, derived via immunoSEQ multiplex PCR, lists solely in-frame clones and lacks some. This table holds approximately 70,000 clones, approximately 79% found once. The sequencing used PBMCs, collected from a glioma patient treated with radiotherapy, temozolomide or both. The origin of the receptors is a man in his forties or fifties with glioma. Each CDR3 is given with its conserved first and last residue. The D gene is left open where the match is weak. Clone sizes are given selectively: once, few, many, or a class where the clone is expanded.

TRBV30	.	.	TRBJ2-5	CAWSRAEETQYF	TGTGCCTGGAGTAGGGCAGAAGAGACCCAGTACTTC
TRBV6-6	once	.	TRBJ2-7	CAIMGQGSYEQYF	TGTGCCATCATGGGGCAGGGGTCCTACGAGCAGTACTTC
TRBV2	.	.	TRBJ1-2	CASSESYALINGYTF	TGTGCCAGCAGTGAATCGTACGCCTTAATAAATGGCTACACCTTC
TRBV5-5	.	.	TRBJ2-3	CASREDSSTDTQYF	TGTGCCAGCAGAGAGGACTCTAGCACAGATACGCAGTATTTT
TRBV4-3	.	.	TRBJ2-7	CASAPGAGVDEQYF	TGCGCCAGCGCCCCAGGGGCGGGGGTCGACGAGCAGTACTTC
TRBV19	.	TRBD1	TRBJ1-6	CASSRRTGGNSPLHF	TGTGCCAGTAGTCGTAGGACAGGGGGTAATTCACCCCTCCACTTT
TRBV5-6	.	TRBD1	TRBJ2-2	CASSPDRAGELFF	TGTGCCAGCAGCCCAGACAGGGCCGGGGAGCTGTTTTTT
TRBV4-3	.	.	TRBJ1-1	CASSQDGGAEAFF	TGCGCCAGCAGCCAAGATGGCGGGGCTGAAGCTTTCTTT
TRBV15	once	TRBD1	TRBJ1-1	CATSLGTGNTEAFF	TGTGCCACCAGCCTAGGGACAGGGAACACTGAAGCTTTCTTT
TRBV6-5	.	TRBD1	TRBJ2-5	CASSMGQARTTQYF	TGTGCCAGCAGTATGGGACAGGCCAGGACGACCCAGTACTTC
TRBV6-1	.	TRBD1	TRBJ1-1	CASGGTGPVNTEAFF	TGTGCCAGCGGAGGGACAGGACCCGTGAACACTGAAGCTTTCTTT
TRBV7-6	.	.	TRBJ2-1	CASSWDIYNEQFF	TGTGCCAGCAGCTGGGACATCTACAATGAGCAGTTCTTC
TRBV6-6	.	TRBD1	TRBJ1-1	CAGDRGLDTEAFF	TGTGCCGGGGACAGGGGTCTTGACACTGAAGCTTTCTTT
TRBV6-5	.	TRBD1	TRBJ1-2	CASSSTGGDIYGYTF	TGTGCCAGCAGTTCTACAGGGGGCGATATCTATGGCTACACCTTC
TRBV5-6	.	.	TRBJ1-2	CASRGQAIGTGYTF	TGTGCCAGCCGAGGGCAGGCGATAGGGACTGGCTACACCTTC
TRBV10-3	.	.	TRBJ2-7	CAISESSTPEQYF	TGTGCCATCAGTGAGTCATCTACTCCCGAGCAGTACTTC
TRBV19	.	.	TRBJ1-4	CASSTWTENEKLFF	TGTGCCAGTAGTACTTGGACAGAGAATGAAAAACTGTTTTTT
TRBV19	once	.	TRBJ1-3	CASTARLTSGNTIYF	TGTGCCAGTACCGCACGGCTGACCTCTGGAAACACCATATATTTT
TRBV30	once	.	TRBJ1-5	CAWSVGGGNQPQHF	TGTGCCTGGAGTGTGGGTGGAGGCAATCAGCCCCAGCATTTT
TRBV28	once	.	TRBJ2-4	CASRPQGAKNIQYF	TGTGCCAGCAGACCGCAGGGGGCCAAAAACATTCAGTACTTC
TRBV9	once	.	TRBJ1-2	CASSPSTDGYTF	TGTGCCAGCAGCCCTTCTACCGATGGCTACACCTTC
TRBV5-1	.	.	TRBJ2-3	CASSLAEGEADTQYF	TGCGCCAGCAGCTTGGCCGAGGGGGAGGCAGATACGCAGTATTTT
TRBV19	.	.	TRBJ2-7	CASQAVGGSYEQYF	TGTGCCAGTCAAGCCGTCGGGGGCTCCTACGAGCAGTACTTC
TRBV5-8	.	TRBD2	TRBJ2-5	CASSPGTNGETQYF	TGTGCCAGCAGCCCCGGGACTAACGGCGAGACCCAGTACTTC
TRBV11-3	.	.	TRBJ2-3	CASSPRLTDTQYF	TGTGCCAGCAGCCCCAGACTGACAGATACGCAGTATTTT
TRBV14	.	.	TRBJ2-7	CASSLGNLRGQYF	TGTGCCAGCAGCCTGGGGAACCTACGTGGGCAGTACTTC
TRBV5-5	.	.	TRBJ2-7	CASSFGTADYEQYF	TGTGCCAGCAGCTTTGGGACGGCTGATTACGAGCAGTACTTC
TRBV6-5	few	.	TRBJ1-1	CASRKHGGGTEAFF	TGTGCCAGCAGGAAACATGGCGGGGGCACTGAAGCTTTCTTT
TRBV9	few	.	TRBJ1-1	CASSVWQNTEAFF	TGTGCCAGCAGCGTGTGGCAGAACACTGAAGCTTTCTTT
TRBV7-6	once	.	TRBJ1-4	CASSLSGDRAGKLFF	TGTGCCAGCAGCTTAAGTGGGGACCGGGCGGGGAAACTGTTTTTT
TRBV29-1	.	TRBD2	TRBJ2-1	CSVGARGALEQFF	TGCAGCGTCGGGGCGCGGGGGGCCCTTGAGCAGTTCTTC